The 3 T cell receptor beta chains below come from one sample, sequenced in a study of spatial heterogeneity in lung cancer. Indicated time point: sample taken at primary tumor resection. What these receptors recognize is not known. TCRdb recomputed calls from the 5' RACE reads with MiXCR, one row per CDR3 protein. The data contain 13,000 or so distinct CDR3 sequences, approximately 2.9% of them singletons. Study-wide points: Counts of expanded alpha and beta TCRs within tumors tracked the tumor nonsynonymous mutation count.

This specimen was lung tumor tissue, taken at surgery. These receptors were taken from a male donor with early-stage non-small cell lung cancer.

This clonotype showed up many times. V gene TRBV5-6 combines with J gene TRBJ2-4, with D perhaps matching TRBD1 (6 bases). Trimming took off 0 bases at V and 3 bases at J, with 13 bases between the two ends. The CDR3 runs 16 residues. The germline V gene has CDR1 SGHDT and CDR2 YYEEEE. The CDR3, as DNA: TGTGCCAGCAGCTTGGTCCCCGGGACAATCAAAAACATTCAGTACTTC. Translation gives CASSLVPGTIKNIQYF.

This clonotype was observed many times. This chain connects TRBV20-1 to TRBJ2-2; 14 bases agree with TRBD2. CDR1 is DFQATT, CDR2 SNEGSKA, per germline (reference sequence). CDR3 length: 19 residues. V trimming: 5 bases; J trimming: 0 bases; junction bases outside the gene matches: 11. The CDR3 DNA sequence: TGCAGTGCTCGGTCCGGGACTAGCGGGGGAACCGCGAACACCGGGGAGCTGTTTTTT. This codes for CSARSGTSGGTANTGELFF.

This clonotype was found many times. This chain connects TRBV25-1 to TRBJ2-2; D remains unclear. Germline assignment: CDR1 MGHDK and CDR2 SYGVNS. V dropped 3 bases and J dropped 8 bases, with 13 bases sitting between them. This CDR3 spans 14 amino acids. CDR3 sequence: CASSDRSGGGELFF. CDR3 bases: TGTGCCAGCAGTGATAGGAGTGGTGGGGGGGAGCTGTTTTTT.